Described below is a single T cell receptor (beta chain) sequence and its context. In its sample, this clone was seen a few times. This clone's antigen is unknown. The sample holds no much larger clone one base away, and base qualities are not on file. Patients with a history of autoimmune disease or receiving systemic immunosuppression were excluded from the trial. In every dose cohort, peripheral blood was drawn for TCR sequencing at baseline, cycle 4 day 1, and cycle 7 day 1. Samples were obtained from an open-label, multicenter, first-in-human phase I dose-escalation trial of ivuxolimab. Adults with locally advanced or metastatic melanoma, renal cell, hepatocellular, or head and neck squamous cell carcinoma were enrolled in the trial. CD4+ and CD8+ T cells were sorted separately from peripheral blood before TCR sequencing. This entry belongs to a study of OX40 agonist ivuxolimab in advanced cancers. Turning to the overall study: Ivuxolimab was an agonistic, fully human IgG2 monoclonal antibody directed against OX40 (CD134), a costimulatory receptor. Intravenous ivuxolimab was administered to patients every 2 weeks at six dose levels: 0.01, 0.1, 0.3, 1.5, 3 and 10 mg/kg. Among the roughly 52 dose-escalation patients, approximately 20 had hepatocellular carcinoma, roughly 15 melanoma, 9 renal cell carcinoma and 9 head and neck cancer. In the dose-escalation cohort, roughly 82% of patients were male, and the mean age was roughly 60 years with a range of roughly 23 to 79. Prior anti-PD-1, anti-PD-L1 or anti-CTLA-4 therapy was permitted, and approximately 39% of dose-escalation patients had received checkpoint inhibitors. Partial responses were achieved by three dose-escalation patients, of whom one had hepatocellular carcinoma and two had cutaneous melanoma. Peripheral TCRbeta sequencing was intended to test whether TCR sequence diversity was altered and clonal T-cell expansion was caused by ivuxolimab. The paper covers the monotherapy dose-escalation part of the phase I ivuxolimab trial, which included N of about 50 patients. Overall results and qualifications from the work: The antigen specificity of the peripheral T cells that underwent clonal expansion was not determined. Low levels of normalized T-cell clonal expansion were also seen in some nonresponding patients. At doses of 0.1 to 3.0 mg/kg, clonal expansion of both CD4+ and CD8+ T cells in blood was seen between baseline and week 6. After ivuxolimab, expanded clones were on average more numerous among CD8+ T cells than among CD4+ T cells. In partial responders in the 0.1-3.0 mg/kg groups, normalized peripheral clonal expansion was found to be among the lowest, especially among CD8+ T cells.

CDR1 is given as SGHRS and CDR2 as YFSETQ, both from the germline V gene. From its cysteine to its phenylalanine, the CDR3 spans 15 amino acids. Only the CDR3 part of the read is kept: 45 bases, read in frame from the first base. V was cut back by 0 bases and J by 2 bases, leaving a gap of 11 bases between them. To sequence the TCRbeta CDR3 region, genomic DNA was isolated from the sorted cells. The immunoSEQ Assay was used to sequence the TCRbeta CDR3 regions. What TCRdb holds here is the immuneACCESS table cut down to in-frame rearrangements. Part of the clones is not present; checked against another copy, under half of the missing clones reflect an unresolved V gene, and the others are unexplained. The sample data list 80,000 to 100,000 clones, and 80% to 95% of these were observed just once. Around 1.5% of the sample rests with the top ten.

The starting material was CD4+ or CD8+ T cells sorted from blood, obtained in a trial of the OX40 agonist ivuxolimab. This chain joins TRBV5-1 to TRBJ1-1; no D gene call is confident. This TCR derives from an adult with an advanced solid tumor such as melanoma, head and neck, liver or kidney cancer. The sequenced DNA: TGCGCCAGCAGCTTGGGGGAAGGACGAAACACTGAAGCTTTCTTT. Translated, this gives CASSLGEGRNTEAFF.